The entry that follows covers one TCR beta chain sequence. This sample is part of a study of blood T cell repertoires in COVID-19. Study information: The analysed material was cDNA or gDNA that came from T cells, B-cell-depleted T cells, or PBMCs.

Authors' methods: Counts of nucleated cells, estimated from reference gene primer amplification, were obtained. The assay was immunoSEQ multiplex PCR, and TCRdb's table has in-frame clones only and misses some. The DNA was the basis for D and trimming; V, J and clone size are from that table. The sample includes about 380,000 clones, around 84% of them seen just once. This CDR3 comprises 15 residues. V dropped 5 bases and J dropped 4; count of bases not matched to a gene: 5. The V gene's germline CDR1 is SGHNT and CDR2 YYREEE (reference sequence). Sequences were obtained from peripheral blood. The chain links TRBV5-4 to TRBJ2-2; TRBD2 matches 10 bases. The TCR originated in a human donor with acute or convalescent COVID-19. The donor label of this sample is uncertain. The CDR3 here is CASSPSGSLTGELFF. The CDR3 DNA follows: TGTGCCAGCAGTCCTAGCGGGAGTCTCACCGGGGAGCTGTTTTTT. Based on the CDR3 plus reference TRBV5-4 and TRBJ2-2, the full variable domain is ETGVTQSPTHLIKTRGQQVTLRCSSQSGHNTVSWYQQALGQGPQFIFQYYREEENGRGNFPPRFSGLQFPNYSSELNVNALELDDSALYLCASSPSGSLTGELFFGEGSRLTVL.